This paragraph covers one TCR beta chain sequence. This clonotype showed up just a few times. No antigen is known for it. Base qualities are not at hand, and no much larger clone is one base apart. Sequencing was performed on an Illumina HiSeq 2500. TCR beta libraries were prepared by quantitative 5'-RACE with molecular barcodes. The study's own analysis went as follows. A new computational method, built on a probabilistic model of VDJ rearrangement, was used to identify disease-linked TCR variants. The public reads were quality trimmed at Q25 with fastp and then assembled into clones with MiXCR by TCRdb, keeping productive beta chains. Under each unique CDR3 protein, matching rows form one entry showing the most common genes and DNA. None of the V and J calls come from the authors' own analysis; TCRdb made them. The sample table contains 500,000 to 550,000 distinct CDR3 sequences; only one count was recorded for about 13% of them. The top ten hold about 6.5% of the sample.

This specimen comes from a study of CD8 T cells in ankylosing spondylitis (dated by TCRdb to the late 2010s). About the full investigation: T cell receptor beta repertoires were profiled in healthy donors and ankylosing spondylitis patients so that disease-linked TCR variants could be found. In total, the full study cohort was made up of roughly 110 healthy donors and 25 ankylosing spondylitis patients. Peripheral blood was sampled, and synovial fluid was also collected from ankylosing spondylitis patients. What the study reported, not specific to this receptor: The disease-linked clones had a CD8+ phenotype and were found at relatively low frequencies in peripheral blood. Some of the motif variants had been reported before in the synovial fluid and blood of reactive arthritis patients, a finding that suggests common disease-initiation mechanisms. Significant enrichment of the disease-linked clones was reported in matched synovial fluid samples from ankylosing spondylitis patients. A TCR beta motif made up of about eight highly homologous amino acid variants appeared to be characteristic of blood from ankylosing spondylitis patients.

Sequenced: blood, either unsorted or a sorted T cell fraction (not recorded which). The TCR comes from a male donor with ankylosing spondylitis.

The CDR3 has the sequence CASSLRRYYEQYF. Here is the DNA: TGTGCCAGCAGCTTGAGGAGGTACTACGAGCAGTACTTC. Rearrangement joined TRBV5-6 to TRBJ2-7; the D gene is possibly TRBD2, with 5 bases matching. The CDR3 holds 13 amino acids from the cysteine to the phenylalanine. Of the read, only the CDR3 DNA is kept; its 39 bases are in frame from base 1. The germline V gene gives CDR1 as SGHDT and CDR2 as YYEEEE. V is reduced by 1 base and J by 3 bases, leaving a spacing of 8 bases between them.